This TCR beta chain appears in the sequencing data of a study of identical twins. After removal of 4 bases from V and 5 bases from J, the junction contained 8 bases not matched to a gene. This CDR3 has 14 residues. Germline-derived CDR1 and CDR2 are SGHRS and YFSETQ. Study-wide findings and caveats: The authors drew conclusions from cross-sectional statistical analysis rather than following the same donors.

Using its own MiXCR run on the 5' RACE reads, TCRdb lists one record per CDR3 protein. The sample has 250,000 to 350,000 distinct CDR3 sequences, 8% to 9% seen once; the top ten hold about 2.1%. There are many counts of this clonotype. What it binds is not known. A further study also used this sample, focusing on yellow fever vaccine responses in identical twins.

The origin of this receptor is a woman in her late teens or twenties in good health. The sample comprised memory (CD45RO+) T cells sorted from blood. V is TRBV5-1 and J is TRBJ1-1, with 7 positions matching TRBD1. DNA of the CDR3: TGCGCCAGCAGCCGGGGGACAGATGGGACTGAAGCTTTCTTT. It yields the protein CASSRGTDGTEAFF.